Listed below are T cell receptor beta chains from one sample, sequenced in a study of regulatory T cells in long-lasting Graves disease. From the multiplex PCR reads, TCRdb called clonotypes with MiXCR, one entry per CDR3 protein. The sample lists just over 600,000 distinct CDR3 sequences; roughly 15% were seen once. The sample was also reused in another study, on T cells in Graves' hyperthyroidism and ophthalmopathy.

Sample: peripheral blood mononuclear cells (PBMCs), taken at new diagnosis, from a patient treated with antithyroid drugs. The receptors here all came from a woman in her twenties or thirties with Graves disease. Each CDR3 is given with its conserved first and last residue. The D gene is left open where the match is weak. Part of the rows lack a size; the others show once, few, many or a class for expanded clones.

many,NA,TRBJ1-5,14,TRBV2,TGTGCCAGCAGTGCCGGGACAATGGGTCAGCCCCAGCATTTT,CASSAGTMGQPQHF
few,TRBD2,TRBJ2-3,16,TRBV11-2,TGTGCCAGCAGCTTAATAGCGGGGGGGGGGGCGGATACGCAGTATTTT,CASSLIAGGGADTQYF
few,TRBD2,TRBJ2-3,13,TRBV5-1,TGCGCCAGCAGGGCGGGAGCTACAGATACGCAGTATTTT,CASRAGATDTQYF
many,NA,TRBJ1-2,13,TRBV2,TGTGCCAGCCCCACACAGGCGAGCTATGGCTACACCTTC,CASPTQASYGYTF
NA,NA,TRBJ1-2,11,TRBV29-1,TGCAGCTCAACAGCCGCCTATGGCTACACCTTC,CSSTAAYGYTF
few,TRBD1,TRBJ1-6,15,TRBV4-1,TGCGCCAGCAGCCAACAGGGGGCCTATAATTCACCCCTCCACTTT,CASSQQGAYNSPLHF
many,TRBD2,TRBJ2-7,16,TRBV28,TGTGCCAGCAGTTTATGGGCTAGCGGGAGCTCCTACGAGCAGTACTTC,CASSLWASGSSYEQYF
NA,NA,TRBJ2-7,13,TRBV6-5,TGTGCCAGCAGTTACAACCAGCCCTACGAGCAGTACTTC,CASSYNQPYEQYF
many,NA,TRBJ1-6,13,TRBV10-3,TGTGCCATCAAGGGGGTGCAGAATTCACCCCTCCACTTT,CAIKGVQNSPLHF
few,TRBD1,TRBJ1-5,15,TRBV24-1,TGTGCCACCAGTGACCGGACAGGGTTTAATCAGCCCCAGCATTTT,CATSDRTGFNQPQHF
many,NA,TRBJ1-2,13,TRBV12-3/TRBV12-4,TGTGCCAGCAGCCCCACAAATAACTATGGCTACACCTTC,CASSPTNNYGYTF
many,NA,TRBJ2-7,16,TRBV7-2,TGTGCCAGCAGCTTAGGACACCGAAAAAGAACCTACGAGCAGTACTTC,CASSLGHRKRTYEQYF
many,NA,TRBJ1-1,13,TRBV30,TGTGCCTGGAGTTGGGGGATGAACACTGAAGCTTTCTTT,CAWSWGMNTEAFF
many,NA,TRBJ2-5,12,TRBV14,TGTGCCAGCAGCCAGCAGCGGGAGACCCAGTACTTC,CASSQQRETQYF
NA,NA,TRBJ1-5,15,TRBV6-1,TGTGCCAGCGGAAATGGGCAAAATAGCAATCAGCCCCAGCATTTT,CASGNGQNSNQPQHF
many,NA,TRBJ1-5,14,TRBV15,TGTGCCACCGACAATGTACGGACAAATCAGCCCCAGCATTTT,CATDNVRTNQPQHF
few,NA,TRBJ2-7,13,TRBV19,TGTGCCAGTAGTAGCGGGACCCCCTACGAGCAGTACTTC,CASSSGTPYEQYF
few,TRBD2,TRBJ2-1,13,TRBV20-1,TGCAGTGTTCACCACGGACTAGCGGGGGCGCAGTTCTTC,CSVHHGLAGAQFF
few,NA,TRBJ1-2,14,TRBV3-1,TGTGCCAGCAGCCGAGAATCCAGCAACTATGGCTACACCTTC,CASSRESSNYGYTF
many,TRBD2,TRBJ2-7,14,TRBV5-1,TGTGCCAGCAGCTTGGCCCTAGCGGGAGCTTCGCGGTACTTC,CASSLALAGASRYF
NA,NA,TRBJ2-5,13,TRBV10-3,TGTGCCATCAGTGAGTACCAGGAAGAGGCCCAGTACTTC,CAISEYQEEAQYF
many,TRBD2,TRBJ2-5,16,TRBV12-3/TRBV12-4,TGTGCCAGCAGTGGACTGGGACTAGCGGGAGGAGAGACCCAGTACTTC,CASSGLGLAGGETQYF
NA,NA,TRBJ1-3,16,TRBV5-8,TGTGCCAGCAGCTTTCGGGGCCAACTCTCTGGAAACACCATATATTTT,CASSFRGQLSGNTIYF
NA,TRBD2,TRBJ2-5,17,TRBV7-2,TGTGCCAGCAGCTTAATCGGACTAGCGGGAGACCAAGAGACCCAGTACTTC,CASSLIGLAGDQETQYF
many,NA,TRBJ2-6,16,TRBV28,TGTGCCAGCACCCGACAGGTGCGCTCTGGGGCCAACGTCCTGACTTTC,CASTRQVRSGANVLTF
many,NA,TRBJ2-1,16,TRBV5-1,TGCGCCAGCAGCCCCACTAAGACACCAACCTACAATGAGCAGTTCTTC,CASSPTKTPTYNEQFF
many,TRBD1,TRBJ2-2,18,TRBV28,TGTGCCAGCAGTTGGTTCCCCTTTCGCGACAGGGGCGCCGGGGAGCTGTTTTTT,CASSWFPFRDRGAGELFF
many,TRBD1,TRBJ1-2,13,TRBV27,TGTGCCAGCAGTATCGGGACAGGGGGAGGCTACACCTTC,CASSIGTGGGYTF
many,NA,TRBJ2-7,14,TRBV28,TGTGCCAGCAGTTTAGAGACTCTCAACTACGAGCAGTACTTC,CASSLETLNYEQYF
many,NA,TRBJ1-1,10,TRBV6-1,TGTGCCAGCAGTCACAGAGAAGCTTTCTTT,CASSHREAFF
few,NA,TRBJ2-2,15,TRBV3-1,TGTGCCAGCAGCCAATTAAGTTCTTTCTCCGGGGAGCTGTTTTTT,CASSQLSSFSGELFF
NA,NA,TRBJ2-7,14,TRBV29-1,TGCAGCGTTGTTGGGGGTTTAGGATTCTACGAGCAGTACTTC,CSVVGGLGFYEQYF
few,TRBD1,TRBJ2-1,16,TRBV3-1,TGTGCCAGCAGCCGCGCGTACGGGACAGGGAACAATGAGCAGTTCTTC,CASSRAYGTGNNEQFF
few,NA,TRBJ2-3,14,TRBV24-1,TGTGCCACCAGTGTGGGACTTGTATCAGATACGCAGTATTTT,CATSVGLVSDTQYF
few,TRBD1,TRBJ1-1,13,TRBV12-3/TRBV12-4,TGTGCCAGCAGTTTAGACAGGGGTAGTGGAGCTTTCTTT,CASSLDRGSGAFF
many,NA,TRBJ1-5,13,TRBV3-1,TGTGCCAGCAGCCTGACAGAGAATCAGCCCCAGCATTTT,CASSLTENQPQHF
many,TRBD2,TRBJ2-7,15,TRBV7-2,TGTGCCAGCAGCTTAGCGGGGGGGTTCTCCTACGAGCAGTACTTC,CASSLAGGFSYEQYF
many,NA,TRBJ1-5,13,TRBV7-8,TGTGCCAGCAGCCTGTGGGGCAATCAGCCCCAGCATTTT,CASSLWGNQPQHF
NA,NA,TRBJ1-5,13,TRBV30,TGTGCCTGGAGTGTGACTAGCAATCAGCCCCAGCATTTT,CAWSVTSNQPQHF
many,NA,TRBJ1-4,12,TRBV20-1,TGCAGTACCCGGGACAACGGTGAAAAACTGTTTTTT,CSTRDNGEKLFF
NA,NA,TRBJ2-2,17,TRBV30,TGTGCCTGGAGTGTTTTAGGGGCGAGGATAACAACCGGGGAGCTGTTTTTT,CAWSVLGARITTGELFF
many,NA,TRBJ2-1,13,TRBV30,TGTGCCTGGACAGGCGGGATAGGCAATGAGCAGTTCTTC,CAWTGGIGNEQFF
NA,NA,TRBJ2-4,11,TRBV20-1,TGCAGTGCTAGCGGCAGAAACATTCAGTACTTC,CSASGRNIQYF
many,NA,TRBJ1-1,15,TRBV27,TGTGCCAGCAGTTCCCTTTCCAAAGGGGACACTGAAGCTTTCTTT,CASSSLSKGDTEAFF
NA,NA,TRBJ2-5,16,TRBV18,TGTGCCAGCTCACCTTGGGGGCGGCGGGTCGGAGAGACCCAGTACTTC,CASSPWGRRVGETQYF
many,NA,TRBJ1-1,15,TRBV19,TGTGCCAGTAGTAGCGCAGTACACATGAACACTGAAGCTTTCTTT,CASSSAVHMNTEAFF
many,NA,TRBJ2-2,16,TRBV30,TGTGCCTGGAGTGTTTTTCGGGTAGTCGGCACCGGGGAGCTGTTTTTT,CAWSVFRVVGTGELFF
few,NA,TRBJ2-2,14,TRBV20-1,TGCAGTGCTAGTGTCGCGGGAAGCACCGGGGAGCTGTTTTTT,CSASVAGSTGELFF
NA,TRBD2,TRBJ2-3,15,TRBV4-1,TGCGCCAGCCGAGGGGCTAGCGGGAGGTCAGATACGCAGTATTTT,CASRGASGRSDTQYF
few,NA,TRBJ1-1,15,TRBV5-1,TGCGCCAGCAGCAAGAGAGAGGGGTCGAACACTGAAGCTTTCTTT,CASSKREGSNTEAFF
many,TRBD2,TRBJ2-7,14,TRBV6-1,TGTGCCAGCAGGGGACTAGCTGCCTCCTACGAGCAGTACTTC,CASRGLAASYEQYF